This entry features one T cell receptor beta chain sequence. The data were obtained in a study of blood T cell repertoires in COVID-19. Study-level information: Samples came from the United States, Italy and Spain, spanning acute and convalescent COVID-19.

In the source study's methods: Amplified reference gene primers provided the basis for estimating nucleated cell counts. The table came from immunoSEQ multiplex PCR; TCRdb's copy has only in-frame clones and leaves some out. V and J calls and clone size are those listed in that table; D and trimming were worked out from the DNA. This table has just over 300,000 clones, approximately 86% appearing once. The TCR sequence derives from a man aged 18-30 years with active or convalescent COVID-19. Sequencing used peripheral blood.

CDR3 sequence reads: CASSPPLGLAGLGDTQYF. The DNA of the CDR3 is TGTGCCAGCTCACCACCGCTGGGACTAGCGGGTCTCGGGGATACGCAGTATTTT. This chain links TRBV18 with TRBJ2-3; 12 bases are shared with TRBD2. J was trimmed by 6 bases and V by 0 bases; bases with no gene match: 10. The CDR3 is 18 amino acids. Germline V gene sequence: CDR1 KGHSH, CDR2 LQKENI.